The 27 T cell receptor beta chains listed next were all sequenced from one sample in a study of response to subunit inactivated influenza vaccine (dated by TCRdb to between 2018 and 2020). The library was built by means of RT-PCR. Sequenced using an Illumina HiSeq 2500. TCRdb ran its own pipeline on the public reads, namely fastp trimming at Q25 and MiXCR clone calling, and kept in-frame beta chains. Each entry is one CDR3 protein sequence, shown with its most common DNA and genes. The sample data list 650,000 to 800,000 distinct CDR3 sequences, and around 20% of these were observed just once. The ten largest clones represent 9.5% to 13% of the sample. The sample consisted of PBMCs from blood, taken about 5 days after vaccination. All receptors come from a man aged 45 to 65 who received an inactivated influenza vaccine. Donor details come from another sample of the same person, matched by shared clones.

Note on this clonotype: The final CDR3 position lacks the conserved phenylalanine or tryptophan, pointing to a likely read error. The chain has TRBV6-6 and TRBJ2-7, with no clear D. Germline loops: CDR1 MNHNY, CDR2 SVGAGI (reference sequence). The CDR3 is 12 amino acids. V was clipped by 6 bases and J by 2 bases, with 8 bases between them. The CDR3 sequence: CASSEETYEQYS. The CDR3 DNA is TGTGCCAGCAGCGAGGAAACCTACGAGCAGTACTCC.

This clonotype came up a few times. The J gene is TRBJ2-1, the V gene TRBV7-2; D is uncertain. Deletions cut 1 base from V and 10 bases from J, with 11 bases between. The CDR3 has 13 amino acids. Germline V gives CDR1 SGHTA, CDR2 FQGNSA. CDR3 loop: CASSLEVRKEQFF. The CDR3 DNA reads TGTGCCAGCAGCTTAGAAGTACGAAAGGAGCAGTTCTTC.

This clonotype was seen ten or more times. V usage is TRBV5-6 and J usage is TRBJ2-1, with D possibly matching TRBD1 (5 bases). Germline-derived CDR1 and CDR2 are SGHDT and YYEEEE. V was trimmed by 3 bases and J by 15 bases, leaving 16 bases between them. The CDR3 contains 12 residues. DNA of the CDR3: TGTGCCAGCAGCTCAAGGCAGGGATGGCGGTTCTTC. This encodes CASSSRQGWRFF.

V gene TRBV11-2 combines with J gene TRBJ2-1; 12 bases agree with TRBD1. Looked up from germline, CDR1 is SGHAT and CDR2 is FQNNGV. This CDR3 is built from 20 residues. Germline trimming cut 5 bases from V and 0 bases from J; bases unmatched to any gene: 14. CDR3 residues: CASSEGTGGAWEVSYNEQFF. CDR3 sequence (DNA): TGTGCCAGCAGCGAAGGGACAGGGGGCGCCTGGGAGGTCTCCTACAATGAGCAGTTCTTC.

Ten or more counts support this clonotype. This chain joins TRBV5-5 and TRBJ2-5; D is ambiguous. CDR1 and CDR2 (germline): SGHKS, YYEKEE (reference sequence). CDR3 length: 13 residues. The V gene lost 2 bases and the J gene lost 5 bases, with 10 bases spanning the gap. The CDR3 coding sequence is TGTGCCAGCAGCTTAGGCGACGGGGAGACCCAGTACTTC. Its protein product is CASSLGDGETQYF.

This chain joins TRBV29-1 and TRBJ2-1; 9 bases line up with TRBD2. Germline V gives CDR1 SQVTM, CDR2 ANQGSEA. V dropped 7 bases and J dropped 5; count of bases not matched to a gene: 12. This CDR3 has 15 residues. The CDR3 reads CSARGAGGPDNEQFF. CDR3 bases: TGCAGCGCCCGCGGGGCGGGAGGGCCTGACAATGAGCAGTTCTTC.

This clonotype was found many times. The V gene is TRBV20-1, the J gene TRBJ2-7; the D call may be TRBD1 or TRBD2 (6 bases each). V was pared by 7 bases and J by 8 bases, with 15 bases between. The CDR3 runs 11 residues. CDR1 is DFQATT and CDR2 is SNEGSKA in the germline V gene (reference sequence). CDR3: CSVEGGGKQYF. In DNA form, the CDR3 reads TGCAGTGTTGAAGGGGGAGGCAAGCAGTACTTC.

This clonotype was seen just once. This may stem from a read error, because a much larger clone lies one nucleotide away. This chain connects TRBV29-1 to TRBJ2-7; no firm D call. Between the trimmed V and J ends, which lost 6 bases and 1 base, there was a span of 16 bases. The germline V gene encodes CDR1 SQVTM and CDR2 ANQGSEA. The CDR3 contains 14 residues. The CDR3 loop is CSVYLSGPSYEQYF. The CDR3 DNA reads TGCAGCGTGTACCTTTCCGGGCCGTCCTACGAGCAGTACTTC.

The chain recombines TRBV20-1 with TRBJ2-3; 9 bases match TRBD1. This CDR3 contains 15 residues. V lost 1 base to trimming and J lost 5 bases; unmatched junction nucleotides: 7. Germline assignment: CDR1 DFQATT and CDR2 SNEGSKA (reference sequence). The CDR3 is CSARGLGTGLDTQYF. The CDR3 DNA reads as TGCAGTGCTAGAGGCCTCGGGACAGGGCTAGATACGCAGTATTTT.

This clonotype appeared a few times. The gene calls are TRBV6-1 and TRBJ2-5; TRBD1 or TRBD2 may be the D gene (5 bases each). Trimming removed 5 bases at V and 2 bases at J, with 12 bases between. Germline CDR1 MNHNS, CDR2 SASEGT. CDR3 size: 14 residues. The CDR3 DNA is TGTGCCAGCAGTCAGGGTAGCGTGCAAGAGACCCAGTACTTC. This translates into CASSQGSVQETQYF.

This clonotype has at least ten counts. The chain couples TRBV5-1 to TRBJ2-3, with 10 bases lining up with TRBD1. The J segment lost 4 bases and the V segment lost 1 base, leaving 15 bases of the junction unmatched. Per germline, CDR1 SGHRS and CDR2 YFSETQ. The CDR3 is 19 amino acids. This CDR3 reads CASSLWGHSGQGGPDTQYF. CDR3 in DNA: TGCGCCAGCAGCTTGTGGGGGCACTCTGGACAGGGGGGCCCAGATACGCAGTATTTT.

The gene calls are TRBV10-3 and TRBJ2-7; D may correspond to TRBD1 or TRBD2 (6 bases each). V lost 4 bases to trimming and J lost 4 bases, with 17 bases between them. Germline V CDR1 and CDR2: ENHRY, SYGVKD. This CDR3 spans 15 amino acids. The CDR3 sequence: CAISVEGGQLYEQYF. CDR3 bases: TGTGCCATCAGTGTGGAGGGGGGACAACTGTACGAGCAGTACTTC.

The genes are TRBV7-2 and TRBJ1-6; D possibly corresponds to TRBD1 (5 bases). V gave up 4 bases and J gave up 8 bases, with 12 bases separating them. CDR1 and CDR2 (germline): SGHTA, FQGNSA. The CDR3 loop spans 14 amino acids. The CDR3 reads CASSSDSFYSPLHF. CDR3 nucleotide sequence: TGTGCCAGCAGCTCTGACAGCTTTTATTCACCCCTCCACTTT.

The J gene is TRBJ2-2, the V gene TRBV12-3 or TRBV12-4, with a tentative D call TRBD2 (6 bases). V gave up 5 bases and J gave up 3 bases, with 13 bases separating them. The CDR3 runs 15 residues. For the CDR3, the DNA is TGTGCCAGCAGTGTATCGCGGGGTGACACCGGGGAGCTGTTTTTT. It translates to CASSVSRGDTGELFF.

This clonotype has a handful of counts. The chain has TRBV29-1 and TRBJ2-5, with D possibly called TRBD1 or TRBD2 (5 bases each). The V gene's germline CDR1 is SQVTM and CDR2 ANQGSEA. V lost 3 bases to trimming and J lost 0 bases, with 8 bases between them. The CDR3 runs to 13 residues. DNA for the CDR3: TGCAGCGTTGACGTGGGGGACCAAGAGACCCAGTACTTC. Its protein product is CSVDVGDQETQYF.

CDR3 sequence reads: CSARFAGGPGEQYF. The CDR3 coding sequence is TGCAGTGCTAGGTTCGCGGGAGGGCCTGGTGAGCAGTACTTC. The chain joins TRBV20-1 to TRBJ2-7; the match to TRBD2 covers 9 bases. Germline V gene sequence: CDR1 DFQATT, CDR2 SNEGSKA (reference sequence). Trimming cost V 3 bases and J 7 bases; bases outside gene matches: 10. This CDR3 is built from 14 residues.

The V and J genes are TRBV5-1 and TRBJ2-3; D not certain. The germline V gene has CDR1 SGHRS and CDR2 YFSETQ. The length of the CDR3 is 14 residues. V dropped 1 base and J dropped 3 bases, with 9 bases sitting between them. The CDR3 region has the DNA TGCGCCAGCAGCTTGCGCCGACGGACAGATACGCAGTATTTT. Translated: CASSLRRRTDTQYF.

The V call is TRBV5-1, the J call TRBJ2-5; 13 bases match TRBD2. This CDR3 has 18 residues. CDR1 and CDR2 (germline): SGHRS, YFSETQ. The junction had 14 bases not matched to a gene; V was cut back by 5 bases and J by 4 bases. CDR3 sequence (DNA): TGCGCCAGCAGTTCCGGACTAGCGGGGGCCAAAGTCCCAGAGACCCAGTACTTC. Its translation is CASSSGLAGAKVPETQYF.

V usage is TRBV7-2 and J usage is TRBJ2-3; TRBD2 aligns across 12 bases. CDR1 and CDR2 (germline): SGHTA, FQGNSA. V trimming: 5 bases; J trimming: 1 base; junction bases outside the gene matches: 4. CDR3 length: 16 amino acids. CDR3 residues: CASSDTSGGRTDTQYF. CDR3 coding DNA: TGTGCCAGCAGCGATACTAGCGGGGGGCGCACAGATACGCAGTATTTT. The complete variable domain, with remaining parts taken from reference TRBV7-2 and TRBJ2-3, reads GAGVSQSPSNKVTEKGKDVELRCDPISGHTALYWYRQSLGQGLEFLIYFQGNSAPDKSGLPSDRFSAERTGGSVSTLTIQRTQQEDSAVYLCASSDTSGGRTDTQYFGPGTRLTVL.

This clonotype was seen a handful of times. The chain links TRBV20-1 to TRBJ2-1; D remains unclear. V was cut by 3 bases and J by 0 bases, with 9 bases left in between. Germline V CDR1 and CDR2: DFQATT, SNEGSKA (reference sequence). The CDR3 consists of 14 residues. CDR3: CSASRTSSYNEQFF. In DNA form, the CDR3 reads TGCAGTGCTAGTAGGACGAGCTCCTACAATGAGCAGTTCTTC.

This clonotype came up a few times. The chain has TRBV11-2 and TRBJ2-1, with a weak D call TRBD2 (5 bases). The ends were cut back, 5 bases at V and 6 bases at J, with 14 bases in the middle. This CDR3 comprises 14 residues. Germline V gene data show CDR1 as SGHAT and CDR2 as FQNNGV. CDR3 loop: CASSPTRTLNEQFF. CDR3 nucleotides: TGTGCCAGCAGCCCAACTAGGACGCTCAATGAGCAGTTCTTC.

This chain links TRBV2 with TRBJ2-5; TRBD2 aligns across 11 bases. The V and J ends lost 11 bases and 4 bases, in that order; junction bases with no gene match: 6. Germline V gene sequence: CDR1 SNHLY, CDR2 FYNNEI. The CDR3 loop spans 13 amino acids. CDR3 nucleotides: TGTGCCGGTAGCGGGGGGGCCGGAGAGACCCAGTACTTC. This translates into CAGSGGAGETQYF.

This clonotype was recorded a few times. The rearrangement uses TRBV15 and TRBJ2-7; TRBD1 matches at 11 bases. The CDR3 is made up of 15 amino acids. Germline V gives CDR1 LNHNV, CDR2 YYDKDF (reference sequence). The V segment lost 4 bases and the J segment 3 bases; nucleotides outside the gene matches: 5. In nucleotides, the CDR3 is TGTGCCACCAGCACCGGGACAGGGGGGGGCTACGAGCAGTACTTC. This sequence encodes CATSTGTGGGYEQYF.

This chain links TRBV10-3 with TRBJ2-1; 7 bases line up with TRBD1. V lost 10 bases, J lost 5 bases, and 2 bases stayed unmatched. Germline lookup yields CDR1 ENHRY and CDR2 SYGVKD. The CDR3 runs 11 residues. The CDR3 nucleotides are TGTGCCACCGGGACAGACAATGAGCAGTTCTTC. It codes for CATGTDNEQFF.

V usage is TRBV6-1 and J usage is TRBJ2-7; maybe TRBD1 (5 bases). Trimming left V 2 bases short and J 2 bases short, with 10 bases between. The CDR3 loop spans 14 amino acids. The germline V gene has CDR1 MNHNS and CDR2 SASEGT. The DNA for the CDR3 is TGTGCCAGCAGTGAAAATGACAGCACCTACGAGCAGTACTTC. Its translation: CASSENDSTYEQYF.

As DNA, the CDR3 is TGTGCCAGTGCGGGAGGGCCAGAGACCCAGTACTTC. Protein sequence: CASAGGPETQYF. The J gene is TRBJ2-5, the V gene TRBV2; TRBD2 agrees at 9 bases. Looked up from germline, CDR1 is SNHLY and CDR2 is FYNNEI. The CDR3 spans 12 residues. Germline trimming cut 9 bases from V and 4 bases from J; bases unmatched to any gene: 3.

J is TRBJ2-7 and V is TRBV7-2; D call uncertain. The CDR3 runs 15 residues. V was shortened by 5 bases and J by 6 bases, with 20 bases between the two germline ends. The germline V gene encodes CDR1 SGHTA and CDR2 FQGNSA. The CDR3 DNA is TGTGCCAGCAGCCCCCGGCTGGTTTTCAGCACCGAGCAGTACTTC. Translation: CASSPRLVFSTEQYF.